This T cell receptor beta chain was recorded in a study of OX40 agonist ivuxolimab in advanced cancers. Trimming took 3 bases from V and 3 from J; bases not matched to a gene: 3. The CDR3 covers 14 residues. Germline loops: CDR1 MDHEN, CDR2 SYDVKM. Profiled with immunoSEQ multiplex PCR; TCRdb holds only in-frame clones, not every one. The sample lists tens of thousands of clones; approximately 89% were seen once. Researchers took blood at baseline, on cycle 4 day 1, and on cycle 7 day 1. Study results and caveats: Averaging showed that CD8+ T cells had more expanded clones than CD4+ did. At doses 0.1 to 3.0 mg/kg, CD4+ and CD8+ clones expanded. Also present in some nonresponders was a low level of normalized T-cell clonal expansion.

Regarding this clone: Its antigen is as yet unknown.

The receptor was isolated from an adult with an advanced solid tumor such as melanoma, head and neck, liver or kidney cancer. V gene TRBV28 combines with J gene TRBJ2-7; 9 positions agree with TRBD1. The sequenced sample was CD4+ or CD8+ T cells sorted from blood, obtained in a trial of the OX40 agonist ivuxolimab. The CDR3 loop is CASSLGQGDYEQYF. For the CDR3, the DNA is TGTGCCAGCAGTTTGGGACAGGGTGACTACGAGCAGTACTTC.